The following is a T cell receptor beta chain sequence with its context. Its antigen is undetermined. Blood was collected, roughly 2.5 ml per donor. Amplification used two nested PCRs: approximately 16 cycles, then 9 cycles, on TCRalpha/TCRbeta cDNA. TCRdb reanalyzed the 5' RACE reads and collapses them to one entry per CDR3 protein, without DNA. The table counts 140,000 to 150,000 distinct CDR3 sequences; 1.2% lies in the top ten. The data belong to a study of monozygotic twins with inflammatory bowel disease. Germline V gives CDR1 KGHSH, CDR2 LQKENI. The CDR3 consists of 15 residues. Findings and limits, study-wide: IBD patients displayed reduced TCRbeta diversity (inverse Simpson) when set against healthy co-twins.

Sequencing was carried out using blood. The sequence was collected from a human donor with ulcerative colitis or Crohn's disease, or a healthy co-twin of an affected twin (not recorded which). This sequence joins TRBV18 and TRBJ1-1; without DNA, the TCRdb call of TRBD1 cannot be checked. CDR3 loop: CASSRTGAGATEAFF.